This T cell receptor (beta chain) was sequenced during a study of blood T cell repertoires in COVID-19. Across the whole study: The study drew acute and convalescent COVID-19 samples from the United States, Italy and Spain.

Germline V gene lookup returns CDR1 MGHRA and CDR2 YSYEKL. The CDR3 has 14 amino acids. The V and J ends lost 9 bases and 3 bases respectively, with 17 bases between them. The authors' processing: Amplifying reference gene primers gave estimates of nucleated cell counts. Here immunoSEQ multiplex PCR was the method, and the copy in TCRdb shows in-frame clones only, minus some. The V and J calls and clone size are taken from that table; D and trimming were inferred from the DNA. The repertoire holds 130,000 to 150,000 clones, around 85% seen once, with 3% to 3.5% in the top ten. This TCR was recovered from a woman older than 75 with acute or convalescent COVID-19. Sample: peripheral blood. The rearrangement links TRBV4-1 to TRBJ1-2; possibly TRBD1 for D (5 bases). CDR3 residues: CASTPTDTDYGYTF. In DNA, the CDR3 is TGCGCCAGTACCCCGACGGACACCGACTATGGCTACACCTTC.